Listed here are 29 T cell receptor beta chains from one sample, sequenced in a study of T cell responses to AZD1222 COVID-19 vaccine. Sequencing was performed with immunoSEQ multiplex PCR; in TCRdb, only in-frame clones are kept and a portion is missing. The sample records about 69,000 clones, approximately 87% being singletons. This material consisted of peripheral blood, taken 28 days after the second AZD1222 dose. The receptors were sampled from an adult who received the AZD1222 COVID-19 vaccine.

The genes are TRBV4-1 and TRBJ2-3; 10 bases match TRBD2. This CDR3 region has 16 residues. J was trimmed by 6 bases and V by 0 bases; bases with no gene match: 6. Looked up from germline, CDR1 is MGHRA and CDR2 is YSYEKL. The CDR3 coding sequence is TGCGCCAGCAGCCAAGATCGGGGTAGCGGGAGGGATACGCAGTATTTT. It specifies CASSQDRGSGRDTQYF.

The sample holds a few counts of this clone. This sequence joins TRBV7-9 and TRBJ2-2, with D possibly being TRBD1 (5 bases). Germline V gene data show CDR1 as SEHNR and CDR2 as FQNEAQ (reference sequence). The CDR3 is 16 residues long. V was pared by 1 base and J by 4 bases, with 13 bases between. The CDR3 sequence: CASSLVGVGPTGELFF. CDR3 nucleotides: TGTGCCAGCAGCTTAGTAGGGGTCGGCCCCACCGGGGAGCTGTTTTTT.

The V and J genes are TRBV3-1 (or the pseudogene TRBV3-2) and TRBJ2-5, with D possibly matching TRBD2 (5 bases). Trimming stripped 3 bases from V and 2 bases from J, with 13 bases between. The CDR3 totals 15 residues. CDR1 and CDR2 from the germline V gene are LGHDT and YNNKEL (reference sequence). The CDR3 protein is CASSQGALLQETQYF. The CDR3 bases are TGTGCCAGCAGCCAGGGAGCGCTCCTTCAAGAGACCCAGTACTTC.

The CDR3 coding sequence is TGTGCCAGCAGTGAAGGCGGGAGGAATGAGCAGTTCTTC. The encoded protein is CASSEGGRNEQFF. The chain combines TRBV2 with TRBJ2-1, with 8 nucleotides matching TRBD2. V gave up 1 base and J gave up 7 bases; unmatched junction bases: 0. Germline values: CDR1 SNHLY, CDR2 FYNNEI. The CDR3 is made up of 13 amino acids.

The chain couples TRBV7-9 to TRBJ2-5, with 12 bases that match TRBD2. The J segment lost 1 base and the V segment lost 5 bases, leaving 8 bases of the junction unmatched. The CDR3 loop spans 17 amino acids. Germline CDR1 reads SEHNR; CDR2 reads FQNEAQ (reference sequence). CDR3 amino acids: CASSQPTSGGIQETQYF. The CDR3 nucleotides are TGTGCCAGCAGCCAACCGACTAGCGGGGGAATCCAAGAGACCCAGTACTTC.

This clone was seen only a few times. CDR3 amino acids: CAWSSTSRTEQYF. DNA of the CDR3: TGTGCCTGGAGCTCTACGTCTAGGACCGAGCAGTACTTC. The rearrangement joins TRBV30 to TRBJ2-7; D not resolved. The CDR3 runs 13 residues. V was clipped by 3 bases and J by 6 bases, with 15 bases between them. The germline V gene has CDR1 GTSNPN and CDR2 SVGIG (reference sequence).

This clone occurred once. This chain joins TRBV7-2 and TRBJ2-3, with 14 positions matching TRBD2. CDR3 length equals 16 residues. CDR1 SGHTA and CDR2 FQGNSA come from the germline V gene. Trimming took 3 bases from V and 7 from J; bases not matched to a gene: 6. The CDR3 reads CASSLVGLAGGNTQYF. CDR3 bases: TGTGCCAGCAGCTTGGTAGGACTAGCGGGGGGAAATACGCAGTATTTT.

The chain combines TRBV29-1 with TRBJ1-4; TRBD1 matches 10 bases. Germline V gene data show CDR1 as SQVTM and CDR2 as ANQGSEA. V trimming: 1 base; J trimming: 5 bases; junction bases outside the gene matches: 7. This CDR3 is 16 amino acids long. The CDR3 loop reads CSVEVWPGQGNEKLFF. DNA for the CDR3: TGCAGCGTTGAAGTATGGCCGGGACAGGGGAATGAAAAACTGTTTTTT.

In this sample, this clone turned up a few times. V gene TRBV6-5 combines with J gene TRBJ1-1; 9 positions agree with TRBD1. The CDR3 runs to 16 residues. Germline CDR1 and CDR2: MNHEY and SVGAGI. V lost 1 base and J lost 4; bases outside the gene matches: 7. The CDR3, as DNA: TGTGCCAGCAGTTACTTTACAGGGGGCGCGGGCACTGAAGCTTTCTTT. Translating gives CASSYFTGGAGTEAFF.

This chain uses TRBV7-3 with TRBJ2-1, with D possibly TRBD1 on 5 matching bases. From germline, CDR1 is SGHTA and CDR2 FQGTGA. This CDR3 contains 13 residues. V was clipped by 5 bases and J by 7 bases, with 12 bases between them. The CDR3 is CASSAVDSNEQFF. CDR3 sequence (DNA): TGTGCCAGCAGCGCGGTCGACAGTAATGAGCAGTTCTTC.

The chain carries TRBV30 and TRBJ2-7; no definite D call. The germline gives CDR1 GTSNPN, CDR2 SVGIG (reference sequence). Trimming took 1 base from V and 6 from J, leaving 7 bases between them. This CDR3 has 11 residues. The CDR3 DNA reads as TGTGCCTGGAGTGATAGTCGCGAGCAGTACTTC. Protein sequence: CAWSDSREQYF.

The chain combines TRBV28 with TRBJ1-2; D possibly corresponds to TRBD1 (5 bases). V shed 8 bases and J shed 4 bases, with 14 bases lying between them. Looked up from germline, CDR1 is MDHEN and CDR2 is SYDVKM. The CDR3 sequence is 13 residues long. The CDR3, as DNA: TGTGCCAGCGTCGGACCCGGGGGCTATGGCTACACCTTC. It specifies CASVGPGGYGYTF.

This rearrangement joins TRBV20-1 to TRBJ2-7, with 7 bases lining up with TRBD1. Germline V CDR1 and CDR2: DFQATT, SNEGSKA (reference sequence). The length of the CDR3 is 12 residues. J gave up 5 bases and V 3 bases, and 4 bases lay outside the gene matches. The DNA for the CDR3 is TGCAGTGCTAGTTTAGGGGGCGACGAGCAGTACTTC. This translates into CSASLGGDEQYF.

V is TRBV7-9 and J is TRBJ2-7; 7 bases map to TRBD2. There are 15 residues in the CDR3. CDR1 SEHNR and CDR2 FQNEAQ come from the germline V gene (reference sequence). The ends lost 5 bases at V and 4 bases at J; junction bases unmatched: 11. The CDR3 DNA is TGTGCCAGCAGCCCGAGGAACGGGAGGTCGTACGAGCAGTACTTC. Amino acids: CASSPRNGRSYEQYF.

This chain joins TRBV18 and TRBJ1-2; D perhaps matches TRBD1 (5 bases). Germline CDR1 reads KGHSH; CDR2 reads LQKENI. With 3 bases removed from V and 6 bases from J, the gap between germline ends came to 17 bases. The CDR3 extends over 15 amino acids. This chain's CDR3 is CASSPPSGGFDGYTF. CDR3 DNA: TGTGCCAGCTCACCCCCGTCGGGGGGGTTTGATGGCTACACCTTC.

V gene TRBV7-9 combines with J gene TRBJ1-4, with D perhaps matching TRBD1 (6 bases). Germline CDR1 is SEHNR and CDR2 is FQNEAQ (reference sequence). The CDR3 contains 14 residues. Trimming cost V 5 bases and J 5 bases, with 12 bases left between them. CDR3 coding DNA: TGTGCCAGCAGCCAGGGGCAGGGGAATGAAAAACTGTTTTTT. Residues: CASSQGQGNEKLFF. The full variable domain, with the rest looked up from reference TRBV7-9 and TRBJ1-4, is DTGVSQNPRHKITKRGQNVTFRCDPISEHNRLYWYRQTLGQGPEFLTYFQNEAQLEKSRLLSDRFSAERPKGSFSTLEIQRTEQGDSAMYLCASSQGQGNEKLFFGSGTQLSVL.

The CDR3 reads CASSLLGQNTGELFF. For the CDR3, the DNA is TGCGCCAGCAGCTTATTGGGGCAGAACACCGGGGAGCTGTTTTTT. V is TRBV5-1 and J is TRBJ2-2, with a possible D match to TRBD1 (5 bases). The V end was cut by 2 bases, the J end by 1 base, with 9 bases between. Germline CDR1 and CDR2: SGHRS and YFSETQ. This CDR3 has 15 amino acids.

The chain carries TRBV11-2 and TRBJ1-2, with a possible D match to TRBD1 (6 bases). Trimming cost V 6 bases and J 3 bases, with 14 bases left between them. The CDR3 totals 14 residues. Germline V gene data show CDR1 as SGHAT and CDR2 as FQNNGV. The CDR3 reads CASSYVGADYGYTF. The DNA of the CDR3 is TGTGCCAGCAGTTATGTGGGGGCAGACTATGGCTACACCTTC.

The rearrangement links TRBV4-2 to TRBJ2-3; 10 bases fit TRBD2. Unmatched junction bases numbered 5, after V lost 1 base and J lost 4 bases. CDR3 size: 16 residues. The germline gives CDR1 LGHNA, CDR2 YNFKEQ. The CDR3 spells CASSQGASGGSDTQYF. The CDR3, as DNA: TGTGCCAGCAGCCAAGGGGCTAGCGGGGGTTCAGATACGCAGTATTTT.

The chain links TRBV5-1 to TRBJ1-1; TRBD1 is a possible D gene (5 bases). The V gene's germline CDR1 is SGHRS and CDR2 YFSETQ. Trimming shortened V by 4 bases and J by 4 bases, and 11 bases separated the two germline ends. This CDR3 contains 13 residues. The CDR3 is CASSPDGGTEAFF. The DNA of the CDR3 is TGCGCCAGCAGCCCGGACGGGGGCACTGAAGCTTTCTTT.

The chain couples TRBV10-3 to TRBJ2-7; D uncertain. Germline values: CDR1 ENHRY, CDR2 SYGVKD. This CDR3 comprises 13 residues. V shed 5 bases and J shed 2 bases, with 10 bases lying between them. In DNA form, the CDR3 reads TGTGCCATCAGTATTGGGTCGACCTACGAGCAGTACTTC. Encoded protein: CAISIGSTYEQYF.

This clone was seen more than once but under ten times. The chain carries TRBV2 and TRBJ1-2; TRBD1 agrees at 8 bases. Germline V gives CDR1 SNHLY, CDR2 FYNNEI. V lost 6 bases and J lost 4; bases outside the gene matches: 7. This CDR3 is built from 14 residues. The CDR3 DNA reads as TGTGCCAGCAGCCCTCAGGGGGCAGGCTATGGCTACACCTTC. The encoded protein is CASSPQGAGYGYTF.

The genes are TRBV29-1 and TRBJ2-1; D tentatively reads TRBD1 or TRBD2 (5 bases each). The CDR3 consists of 13 residues. Per the germline V gene, CDR1 is SQVTM and CDR2 is ANQGSEA. V was trimmed by 4 bases and J by 7 bases, leaving 14 bases between them. CDR3 sequence (DNA): TGCAGCGTTGGGACAAGGGGAGATAATGAGCAGTTCTTC. Translation: CSVGTRGDNEQFF.

Only a few counts were recorded for this clone. The rearrangement uses TRBV7-9 and TRBJ1-2; 8 nucleotides line up with TRBD1. Per the germline V gene, CDR1 is SEHNR and CDR2 is FQNEAQ (reference sequence). The CDR3 runs 13 residues. J was trimmed by 12 bases and V by 4 bases; bases with no gene match: 10. The CDR3 sequence: CASSSTGAVENTF. CDR3 coding DNA: TGTGCCAGCAGCTCGACAGGGGCCGTGGAAAACACCTTC.

This clone was found a few times. The rearrangement joins TRBV12-3 or TRBV12-4 to TRBJ2-7; no reliable D call. V was pared by 4 bases and J by 3 bases, with 7 bases between. The CDR3 contains 12 residues. The CDR3 DNA sequence: TGTGCCAGCAGTTCCGGACGCTACGAGCAGTACTTC. Translation: CASSSGRYEQYF.

The chain joins TRBV6-6 to TRBJ1-1; D ambiguous. The germline CDR1 and CDR2 sequences are MNHNY and SVGAGI (reference sequence). Trimming shortened V by 6 bases and J by 1 base, and 3 bases separated the two germline ends. The CDR3 length is 11 residues. CDR3 region: CASRENTEAFF. In DNA form, the CDR3 reads TGTGCCAGCAGAGAGAACACTGAAGCTTTCTTT.

This clone has a single count. This CDR3 reads CASTGTSGGTGKYF. CDR3 nucleotide sequence: TGCGCCAGCACCGGGACTAGCGGTGGAACAGGGAAGTACTTC. V is TRBV5-1 and J is TRBJ2-7, with 11 bases lining up with TRBD2. CDR3 length: 14 amino acids. Germline CDR1 and CDR2: SGHRS and YFSETQ. V was clipped by 6 bases and J by 11 bases; unmatched bases: 13.

V is TRBV3-1 (or the pseudogene TRBV3-2) and J is TRBJ2-5; no clear D gene. CDR1 and CDR2 (germline): LGHDT, YNNKEL (reference sequence). Trimming removed 0 bases at V and 2 bases at J, with 10 bases between. The CDR3 consists of 15 residues. CDR3 residues: CASSQDPGTQETQYF. In DNA, the CDR3 is TGTGCCAGCAGCCAAGACCCAGGCACGCAAGAGACCCAGTACTTC.

The CDR3 region has the DNA TGTGCCAGCAGTGGATTCAATGAGCAGTTCTTC. It is translated as CASSGFNEQFF. The V call is TRBV2, the J call TRBJ2-1; D is ambiguous. CDR1 is SNHLY and CDR2 is FYNNEI in the germline V gene. V was cut by 4 bases and J by 6 bases, with 4 bases left in between. This CDR3 has 11 amino acids. Full variable domain (rest looked up from reference TRBV2 and TRBJ2-1): EPEVTQTPSHQVTQMGQEVILRCVPISNHLYFYWYRQILGQKVEFLVSFYNNEISEKSEIFDDQFSVERPDGSNFTLKIRSTKLEDSAMYFCASSGFNEQFFGPGTRLTVL.